The clone carrying this T cell receptor (beta chain) was seen more than once but under ten times. Antigen unknown. CD4 T cells were positively selected, then CD8 T cells from the CD4-negative fraction. Cells stained for CD3, CD4, CD8, CD45RA, CD27 and viability were sorted into four CD45RA/CD27 subsets. The source of the sample is a study of naive and memory T cell subsets. Study observations and caveats: Over 95% of naive TCR sequences appeared only once after error correction, unlike memory subsets. A few larger clonotypes appeared in naive repertoires, especially CD8, possibly memory cells re-expressing CD45RA. No ground truth validated the naive and memory repertoire findings.

The beta constant-region primer was an equimolar mix of two oligonucleotides covering TRBC1 and TRBC2. Ligated cDNA was amplified by four rounds of PCR with nested alpha and beta constant-region primers and SP2. TCRdb independently ran MiXCR on the UMI-ligation and nested PCR reads; one entry per CDR3 protein. Among 150,000 or so distinct CDR3 sequences listed, approximately 22% were seen once. The germline CDR1 and CDR2 sequences are MNHEY and SVGAGI. CDR3 length equals 13 residues. The ends were cut back, 2 bases at V and 4 bases at J, with 8 bases in the middle. Sample: naive CD4+ T cells from blood. The origin of this receptor is a human donor in good health. The chain employs TRBV6-5 and TRBJ1-2, with a tentative D call TRBD1 (5 bases). As DNA, the CDR3 is TGTGCCAGCAGTTACCAGGGAATCTATGGCTACACCTTC. Its protein is CASSYQGIYGYTF.